This passage covers 22 T cell receptor beta chains from one sample sequenced in a study of shared clonotypes between healthy human individuals. Profiling relied on immunoSEQ multiplex PCR, and the TCRdb table lists in-frame clones only, not all of them. There are under 600,000 clones in the sample; approximately 95% occur only once, and nearly 0.065% lies in the top ten. Sequencing used naive CD4+ T cells sorted from blood. The sample's subset: CD45RA+ positively selected. These receptors originate from a woman in her thirties in good health.

This clone was detected once. The chain joins TRBV7-8 to TRBJ1-2; TRBD1 aligns across 7 bases. CDR3 length: 15 amino acids. Germline V gene data show CDR1 as SGHVS and CDR2 as FQNEAQ. J lost 7 bases, V lost 1 base, and 9 bases had no gene match. The chain's CDR3 is CASSLELPGGGGYTF. CDR3 coding DNA: TGTGCCAGCAGCTTAGAGTTGCCAGGGGGAGGTGGCTACACCTTC.

This clone was detected once. The chain couples TRBV7-2 to TRBJ2-7; D possibly corresponds to TRBD1 (6 bases). The germline V gene has CDR1 SGHTA and CDR2 FQGNSA. This CDR3 is 16 amino acids long. V was shortened by 0 bases and J by 4 bases, with 16 bases between the two germline ends. DNA of the CDR3: TGTGCCAGCAGCTTAGCGGGGGCCGTCCCCTCTTACGAGCAGTACTTC. This encodes CASSLAGAVPSYEQYF.

The rearrangement uses TRBV15 and TRBJ2-1; perhaps TRBD1 as D (6 bases). CDR3 size: 15 residues. Germline loops: CDR1 LNHNV, CDR2 YYDKDF (reference sequence). Trimming removed 3 bases at V and 3 bases at J, with 12 bases between. The CDR3 DNA follows: TGTGCCACCAGCAGGACACGGGACAACTACAATGAGCAGTTCTTC. Protein sequence: CATSRTRDNYNEQFF.

The V gene is TRBV10-3, the J gene TRBJ1-2; D uncertain. The CDR3 totals 13 residues. Trimming cost V 7 bases and J 5 bases, with 14 bases left between them. CDR1 and CDR2 (germline): ENHRY, SYGVKD. CDR3 in amino acids: CAINGERRYGYTF. CDR3 nucleotide sequence: TGTGCCATCAACGGAGAGAGAAGATATGGCTACACCTTC.

The V call is TRBV15, the J call TRBJ2-1; 7 nucleotides align to TRBD2. Looked up from germline, CDR1 is LNHNV and CDR2 is YYDKDF (reference sequence). Trimming took 0 bases from V and 7 from J; bases not matched to a gene: 6. This CDR3 has 15 residues. CDR3 DNA sequence: TGTGCCACCAGCAGAGATGCTAGCGGTTCGAATGAGCAGTTCTTC. This codes for CATSRDASGSNEQFF.

The chain recombines TRBV15 with TRBJ1-5; D may be TRBD1 (5 bases). V dropped 1 base and J dropped 0 bases, with 10 bases sitting between them. The germline CDR1 and CDR2 sequences are LNHNV and YYDKDF (reference sequence). The CDR3 has 16 residues. CDR3 loop: CATSRVGGGSNQPQHF. As DNA, the CDR3 is TGTGCCACCAGCAGAGTCGGGGGTGGTAGCAATCAGCCCCAGCATTTT.

The chain recombines TRBV30 with TRBJ2-7; 8 nucleotides align to TRBD2. Germline CDR1 GTSNPN, CDR2 SVGIG (reference sequence). The V and J ends lost 2 bases and 5 bases, in that order; junction bases with no gene match: 11. This CDR3 has 15 residues. In DNA form, the CDR3 reads TGTGCCTGGAGTTTTGCGGGAGGAGCGAAGAACGAGCAGTACTTC. Protein: CAWSFAGGAKNEQYF.

The gene calls are TRBV19 and TRBJ2-7; maybe TRBD1 (6 bases). Trimming took 5 bases from V and 1 from J, leaving 12 bases between them. Germline V gives CDR1 LNHDA, CDR2 SQIVND (reference sequence). The CDR3 is 14 residues long. The CDR3 DNA follows: TGTGCCAGTAGTCCCCTAGGACAGTCCTACGAGCAGTACTTC. It codes for CASSPLGQSYEQYF.

The J gene is TRBJ2-1, the V gene TRBV25-1; D is unclear. The CDR3 length is 14 residues. The germline CDR1 and CDR2 sequences are MGHDK and SYGVNS. The V end lost 1 base, the J end lost 9 bases, and 13 bases lay between the germline ends. CDR3 sequence (DNA): TGTGCCAGCAGTGAATTTCCCCCGGGCGGTGAGCAGTTCTTC. Encoded protein: CASSEFPPGGEQFF.

The chain joins TRBV5-1 to TRBJ1-4; D may be TRBD1 (5 bases). V lost 1 base, J lost 3 bases, and 10 bases lay in between. Germline V gives CDR1 SGHRS, CDR2 YFSETQ. There are 15 residues in the CDR3. The CDR3 protein is CASSLLTGANEKLFF. CDR3 DNA: TGCGCCAGCAGCTTGTTGACGGGGGCTAATGAAAAACTGTTTTTT.

V gene TRBV29-1 combines with J gene TRBJ1-1; a possible D gene is TRBD1 (5 bases). There are 13 residues in the CDR3. Germline V gives CDR1 SQVTM, CDR2 ANQGSEA. Trimming took off 7 bases at V and 3 bases at J, with 15 bases between the two ends. Here the CDR3 DNA reads TGCAGCGCCTCAAATGGGGGGGACACTGAAGCTTTCTTT. Amino acids: CSASNGGDTEAFF.

The gene calls are TRBV5-6 and TRBJ1-2; D is ambiguous. This CDR3 contains 15 residues. The V end lost 0 bases, the J end lost 2 bases, and 11 bases lay between the germline ends. Germline CDR1 is SGHDT and CDR2 is YYEEEE. The CDR3, as DNA: TGTGCCAGCAGCTTGGCAGGACGCTACAACTATGGCTACACCTTC. Residues: CASSLAGRYNYGYTF.

The chain employs TRBV28 and TRBJ1-2, with TRBD1 matching over 7 bases. The CDR3 is 14 residues long. The V segment lost 3 bases and the J segment 6 bases; nucleotides outside the gene matches: 7. The germline V gene encodes CDR1 MDHEN and CDR2 SYDVKM. The CDR3 DNA is TGTGCCAGCAGTTTGGCAGGGGGTCGGAATGGCTACACCTTC. Translation gives CASSLAGGRNGYTF.

This chain connects TRBV27 to TRBJ1-1; D is uncertain. The germline V gene encodes CDR1 MNHEY and CDR2 SMNVEV (reference sequence). The CDR3 length is 15 residues. Trimming left V 5 bases short and J 6 bases short, with 19 bases between. CDR3: CASSPLWAGRAEAFF. The CDR3 DNA follows: TGTGCCAGCAGTCCCCTATGGGCTGGAAGGGCTGAAGCTTTCTTT.

This chain links TRBV6-1 with TRBJ1-2; D might be TRBD1 (6 bases). Trimming took off 7 bases at V and 2 bases at J, with 17 bases between the two ends. This CDR3 is built from 15 residues. Germline-derived CDR1 and CDR2 are MNHNS and SASEGT. For the CDR3, the DNA is TGTGCCAGCAAGACGTACAGGGAGGGGAACTATGGCTACACCTTC. Translation gives CASKTYREGNYGYTF.

The chain is built from TRBV20-1 and TRBJ1-1; D ambiguous. Germline-derived CDR1 and CDR2 are DFQATT and SNEGSKA (reference sequence). The CDR3 is made up of 10 amino acids. V lost 0 bases and J lost 11, with 7 bases in between. This CDR3 reads CSAREMVAFF. In DNA form, the CDR3 reads TGCAGTGCTAGAGAGATGGTCGCTTTCTTT.

Only a few counts were recorded for this clone. This chain connects TRBV7-6 to TRBJ2-7; D may be TRBD2 (5 bases). CDR1 and CDR2 from the germline V gene are SGHVS and FNYEAQ. Trimming removed 5 bases from V and 3 bases from J, with 11 bases in between. CDR3 length: 13 amino acids. In DNA form, the CDR3 reads TGTGCCAGCAGCCCCAAAGGGAGCTACGAGCAGTACTTC. Translating gives CASSPKGSYEQYF.

The rearrangement uses TRBV27 and TRBJ1-2, with 7 bases lining up with TRBD1. This CDR3 has 12 amino acids. With V trimmed by 4 bases and J by 6 bases, 2 bases remained unmatched. CDR1 is MNHEY, CDR2 SMNVEV, per germline (reference sequence). The CDR3 DNA is TGTGCCAGCAGTTCGACAGGGAATGGCTACACCTTC. Its protein is CASSSTGNGYTF.

This clone was detected only once. The chain has TRBV28 and TRBJ2-1, with no clear D. V was cut by 6 bases and J by 0 bases, with 15 bases left in between. From germline, CDR1 is MDHEN and CDR2 SYDVKM. The CDR3 is 16 residues long. In nucleotides, the CDR3 is TGTGCCAGCAGCCATCAAGCTGGAAGCTCCTACAATGAGCAGTTCTTC. This gives the protein CASSHQAGSSYNEQFF.

In DNA, the CDR3 is TGTGCCAGCAGTTACGCCCCTTCGGGGCTGAACTACGAGCAGTACTTC. As protein: CASSYAPSGLNYEQYF. The rearrangement links TRBV28 to TRBJ2-7; D possibly uses TRBD1 or TRBD2 (5 bases each). Trimming pared 4 bases from V and 3 bases from J, leaving 19 bases between. CDR3 length: 16 amino acids. Germline V gene lookup returns CDR1 MDHEN and CDR2 SYDVKM.

The chain carries TRBV7-9 and TRBJ2-6; D call uncertain. Germline V gives CDR1 SEHNR, CDR2 FQNEAQ (reference sequence). Trimming left V 1 base short and J 0 bases short, with 7 bases between. The CDR3 covers 16 residues. This CDR3 is CASSLGLNSGANVLTF. The CDR3 coding sequence is TGTGCCAGCAGCTTAGGGTTGAACTCTGGGGCCAACGTCCTGACTTTC.

The chain joins TRBV7-8 to TRBJ2-7; 7 bases are shared with TRBD1. Germline V gives CDR1 SGHVS, CDR2 FQNEAQ. The trim removed 5 bases at V and 7 bases at J, leaving 8 bases unmatched. This CDR3 region has 13 residues. The CDR3 here is CASSGPTGWEQYF. DNA for the CDR3: TGTGCCAGCAGCGGGCCGACAGGGTGGGAGCAGTACTTC. Filled out from reference TRBV7-8 and TRBJ2-7, the complete variable domain reads GAGVSQSPRYKVAKRGQDVALRCDPISGHVSLFWYQQALGQGPEFLTYFQNEAQLDKSGLPSDRFFAERPEGSVSTLKIQRTQQEDSAVYLCASSGPTGWEQYFGPGTRLTVT.